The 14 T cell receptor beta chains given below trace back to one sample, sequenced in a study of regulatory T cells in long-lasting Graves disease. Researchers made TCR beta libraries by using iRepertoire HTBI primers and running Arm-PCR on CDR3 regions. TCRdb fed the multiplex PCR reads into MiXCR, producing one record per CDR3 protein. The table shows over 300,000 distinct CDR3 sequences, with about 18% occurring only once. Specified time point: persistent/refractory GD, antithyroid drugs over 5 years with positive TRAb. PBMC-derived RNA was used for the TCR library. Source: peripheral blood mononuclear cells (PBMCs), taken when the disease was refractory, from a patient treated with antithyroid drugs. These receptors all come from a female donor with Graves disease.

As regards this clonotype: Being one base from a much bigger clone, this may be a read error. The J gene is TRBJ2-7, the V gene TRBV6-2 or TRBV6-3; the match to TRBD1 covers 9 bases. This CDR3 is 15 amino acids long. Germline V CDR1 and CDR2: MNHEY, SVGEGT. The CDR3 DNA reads TGTGCCAGCAGTTATCTTGGGACAGGGCCCTACGGGCAGTACTTC. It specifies CASSYLGTGPYGQYF.

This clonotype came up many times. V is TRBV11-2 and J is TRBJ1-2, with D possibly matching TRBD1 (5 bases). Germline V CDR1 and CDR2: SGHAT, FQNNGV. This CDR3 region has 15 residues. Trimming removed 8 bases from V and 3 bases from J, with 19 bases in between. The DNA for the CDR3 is TGTGCCAGCCGCCCGCTCAGGGTTTTCGACTATGGCTACACCTTC. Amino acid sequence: CASRPLRVFDYGYTF.

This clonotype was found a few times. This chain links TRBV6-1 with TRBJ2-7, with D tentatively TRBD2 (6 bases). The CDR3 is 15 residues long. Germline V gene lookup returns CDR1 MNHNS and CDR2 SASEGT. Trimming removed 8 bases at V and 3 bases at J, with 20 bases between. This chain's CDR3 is CASVEGTPTLYEQYF. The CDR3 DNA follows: TGTGCCAGCGTAGAGGGGACTCCTACACTCTACGAGCAGTACTTC.

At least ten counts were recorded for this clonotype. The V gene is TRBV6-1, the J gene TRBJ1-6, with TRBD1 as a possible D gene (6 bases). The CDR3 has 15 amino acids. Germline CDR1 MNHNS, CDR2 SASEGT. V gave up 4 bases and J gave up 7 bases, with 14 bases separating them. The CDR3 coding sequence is TGTGCCAGCAGTGTTACAGGGACTGGAAATTCACCCCTCCACTTT. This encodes CASSVTGTGNSPLHF.

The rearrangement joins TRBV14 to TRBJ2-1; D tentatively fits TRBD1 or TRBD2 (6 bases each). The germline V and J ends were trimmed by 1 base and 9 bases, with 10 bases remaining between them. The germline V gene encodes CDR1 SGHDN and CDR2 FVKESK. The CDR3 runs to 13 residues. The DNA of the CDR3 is TGTGCCAGCAGCCAAGCTGGGGGGCGTGAGCAGTTCTTC. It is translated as CASSQAGGREQFF.

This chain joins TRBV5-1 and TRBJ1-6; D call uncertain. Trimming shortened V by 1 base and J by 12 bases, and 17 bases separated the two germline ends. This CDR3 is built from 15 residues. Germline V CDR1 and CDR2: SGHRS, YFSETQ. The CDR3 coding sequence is TGCGCCAGCAGCTTGAGCCAGCCTGAGTTAGAACCCCTCCACTTT. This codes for CASSLSQPELEPLHF.

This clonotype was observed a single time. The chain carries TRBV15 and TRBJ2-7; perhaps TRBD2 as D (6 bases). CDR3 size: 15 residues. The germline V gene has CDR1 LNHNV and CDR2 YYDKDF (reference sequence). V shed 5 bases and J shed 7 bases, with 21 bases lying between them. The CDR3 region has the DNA TGTGCCACCAGCTCCCGGGACTTACGCTACAATGAGCAGTACTTC. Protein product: CATSSRDLRYNEQYF.

For the CDR3, the DNA is TGCGCCAGCAGCGCACCCGATAACTATGGCTACACCTTC. Amino acid sequence: CASSAPDNYGYTF. The J gene is TRBJ1-2, the V gene TRBV4-1; D is unclear. Germline CDR1 MGHRA, CDR2 YSYEKL. The CDR3 sequence is 13 residues long. The ends were cut back, 5 bases at V and 1 base at J, with 8 bases in the middle.

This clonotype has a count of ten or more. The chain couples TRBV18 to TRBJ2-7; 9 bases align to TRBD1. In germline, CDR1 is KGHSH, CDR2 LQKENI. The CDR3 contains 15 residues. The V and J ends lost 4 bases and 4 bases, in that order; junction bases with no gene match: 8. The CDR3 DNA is TGTGCCAGCTCACGGGACAGGGATGGGAAATACGAGCAGTACTTC. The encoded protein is CASSRDRDGKYEQYF.

The CDR3 loop reads CSAGKGQGSYEQYF. DNA for the CDR3: TGCAGTGCTGGGAAGGGACAGGGCTCCTACGAGCAGTACTTC. The chain couples TRBV20-1 to TRBJ2-7; TRBD1 matches at 9 bases. The trim removed 5 bases at V and 0 bases at J, leaving 5 bases unmatched. Germline values: CDR1 DFQATT, CDR2 SNEGSKA (reference sequence). The CDR3 totals 14 residues.

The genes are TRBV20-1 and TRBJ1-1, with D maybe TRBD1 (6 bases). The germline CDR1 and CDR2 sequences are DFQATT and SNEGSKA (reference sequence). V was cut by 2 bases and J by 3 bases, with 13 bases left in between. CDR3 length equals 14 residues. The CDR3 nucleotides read TGCAGTGCTAGAAAGGCAGGGGCGGACACTGAAGCTTTCTTT. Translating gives CSARKAGADTEAFF.

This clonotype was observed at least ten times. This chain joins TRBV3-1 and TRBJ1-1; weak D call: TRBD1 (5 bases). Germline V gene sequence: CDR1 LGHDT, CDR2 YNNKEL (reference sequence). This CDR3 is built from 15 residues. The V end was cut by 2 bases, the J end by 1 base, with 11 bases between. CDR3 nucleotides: TGTGCCAGCAGCCAACGACAGATACAGAACACTGAAGCTTTCTTT. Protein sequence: CASSQRQIQNTEAFF.

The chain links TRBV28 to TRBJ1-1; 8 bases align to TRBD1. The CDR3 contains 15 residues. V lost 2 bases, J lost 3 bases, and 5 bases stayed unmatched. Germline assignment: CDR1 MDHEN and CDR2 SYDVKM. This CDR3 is CASSLSDRGDTEAFF. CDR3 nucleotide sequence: TGTGCCAGCAGTTTAAGTGACAGGGGAGACACTGAAGCTTTCTTT.

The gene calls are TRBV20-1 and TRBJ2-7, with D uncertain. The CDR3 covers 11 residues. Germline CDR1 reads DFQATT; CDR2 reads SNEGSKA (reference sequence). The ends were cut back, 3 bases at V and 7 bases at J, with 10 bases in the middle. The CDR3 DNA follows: TGCAGTGCTAGTATGACTCGGGAGCAGTACTTC. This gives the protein CSASMTREQYF.